This passage covers 27 T cell receptor beta chains from one sample sequenced in a study of T cell changes during pregnancy in multiple sclerosis. TCRdb's table, derived via immunoSEQ multiplex PCR, lists solely in-frame clones and lacks some. The sample lists fewer than 45,000 clones, 85% to 95% occurring once. The source material was CD4+ T cells from peripheral blood mononuclear cells, sampled in the third trimester of pregnancy. Receptor source: a female donor with multiple sclerosis, enrolled in a pregnancy study.

The gene calls are TRBV6-5 and TRBJ2-7; 9 bases match TRBD2. The CDR3 runs to 15 residues. V was pared by 6 bases and J by 2 bases, with 8 bases of the junction left unmatched. In germline, CDR1 is MNHEY, CDR2 SVGAGI. CDR3: CASRLSGGDAYEQYF. CDR3 in DNA: TGTGCCAGCAGACTTAGCGGGGGAGACGCCTACGAGCAGTACTTC.

This chain connects TRBV18 to TRBJ2-5, with D perhaps TRBD2 (5 bases). V lost 3 bases to trimming and J lost 4 bases, with 6 bases between them. CDR3 size: 12 residues. The V gene's germline CDR1 is KGHSH and CDR2 LQKENI. The CDR3 here is CASSPRGETQYF. The CDR3 DNA sequence: TGTGCCAGCTCACCCCGGGGAGAGACCCAGTACTTC. Full variable domain (rest looked up from reference TRBV18 and TRBJ2-5): NAGVMQNPRHLVRRRGQEARLRCSPMKGHSHVYWYRQLPEEGLKFMVYLQKENIIDESGMPKERFSAEFPKEGPSILRIQQVVRGDSAAYFCASSPRGETQYFGPGTRLLVL.

This chain uses TRBV12-5 with TRBJ2-5; 10 bases map to TRBD2. This CDR3 spans 15 amino acids. V lost 5 bases to trimming and J lost 2 bases; unmatched junction nucleotides: 5. Germline V gene data show CDR1 as LGHNT and CDR2 as FRNRAP. The DNA of the CDR3 is TGTGCTAGTGGTAACAGGACTAGCGGACAAGAGACCCAGTACTTC. It encodes CASGNRTSGQETQYF.

CDR3 in DNA: TGTGCCAGTAGTATACAGGGCGGCCCCTACAATGAGCAGTTCTTC. This sequence encodes CASSIQGGPYNEQFF. V is TRBV19 and J is TRBJ2-1; D might be TRBD1 (5 bases). V gave up 2 bases and J gave up 2 bases, with 10 bases separating them. The CDR3 is 15 residues long. Germline CDR1 is LNHDA and CDR2 is SQIVND (reference sequence).

The rearrangement links TRBV27 to TRBJ1-5; no definite D call. The CDR3 is 14 residues long. The germline V gene has CDR1 MNHEY and CDR2 SMNVEV (reference sequence). Trimming left V 5 bases short and J 2 bases short, with 10 bases between. The CDR3 DNA reads TGTGCCAGCAGTGTGCTGGAGGGCAATCAGCCCCAGCATTTT. It translates to CASSVLEGNQPQHF.

The rearrangement links TRBV30 to TRBJ1-4; D not certain. The length of the CDR3 is 12 residues. Trimming removed 2 bases from V and 6 bases from J, with 7 bases in between. CDR1 GTSNPN and CDR2 SVGIG come from the germline V gene (reference sequence). CDR3 nucleotides: TGTGCCTGGAGTTGGAGGGATGAAAAACTGTTTTTT. It specifies CAWSWRDEKLFF.

CDR3 residues: CASSLQGAWGYTF. The CDR3 nucleotides are TGTGCCAGCAGTTTACAAGGGGCCTGGGGCTACACCTTC. This chain connects TRBV27 to TRBJ1-2; the D gene is possibly TRBD1 (5 bases). Trimming took 2 bases from V and 8 from J, leaving 12 bases between them. The CDR3 spans 13 residues. The germline gives CDR1 MNHEY, CDR2 SMNVEV (reference sequence).

The chain has TRBV28 and TRBJ2-3; D may be TRBD1 (5 bases). V was clipped by 5 bases and J by 0 bases, with 12 bases between them. The CDR3 has 15 amino acids. Germline assignment: CDR1 MDHEN and CDR2 SYDVKM. CDR3 protein: CASSAGRVSTDTQYF. CDR3 DNA sequence: TGTGCCAGCAGTGCTGGCAGGGTGAGCACAGATACGCAGTATTTT.

The chain carries TRBV11-2 and TRBJ2-7, with D uncertain. This CDR3 has 14 residues. Trimming took off 1 base at V and 0 bases at J, with 7 bases between the two ends. CDR1 and CDR2 (germline): SGHAT, FQNNGV. The DNA for the CDR3 is TGTGCCAGCAGCTTAGGAGTAAGCTCCTACGAGCAGTACTTC. It codes for CASSLGVSSYEQYF.

This clone has just one count. The chain uses TRBV29-1 and TRBJ2-5, with D possibly TRBD2 on 6 matching bases. Germline values: CDR1 SQVTM, CDR2 ANQGSEA. V was pared by 1 base and J by 4 bases, with 16 bases between. The CDR3 is 15 amino acids. The CDR3, as DNA: TGCAGCGTTGAAGGGCCCGGGGCCGGGAGAGAGACCCAGTACTTC. Translating it yields CSVEGPGAGRETQYF.

This chain connects TRBV5-1 to TRBJ2-3, with 8 bases identical to TRBD1. The V gene end was trimmed by 4 bases and the J gene end by 3 bases; junction bases not matched to a gene: 13. Germline CDR1 is SGHRS and CDR2 is YFSETQ. The CDR3 loop spans 17 amino acids. The CDR3 region is CASSRAAGGFGTDTQYF. DNA of the CDR3: TGCGCCAGCAGCCGGGCCGCAGGGGGCTTCGGGACAGATACGCAGTATTTT.

This clone was observed once. V is TRBV2 and J is TRBJ2-7; no clear D. V lost 6 bases and J 4 bases, leaving 10 bases between the germline ends. Germline CDR1 is SNHLY and CDR2 is FYNNEI. This CDR3 region has 12 residues. The DNA for the CDR3 is TGTGCCAGCAGCACCCTCGAGTACGAGCAGTACTTC. It translates to CASSTLEYEQYF.

The genes are TRBV5-6 and TRBJ1-3; D gene unclear. Germline CDR1 is SGHDT and CDR2 is YYEEEE. Trimming took off 1 base at V and 3 bases at J, with 17 bases between the two ends. CDR3 length equals 17 residues. The CDR3 spells CASSLFEGRRVGNTIYF. CDR3 bases: TGTGCCAGCAGCTTGTTTGAGGGTAGAAGGGTTGGAAACACCATATATTTT.

The gene calls are TRBV11-2 and TRBJ2-2, with TRBD2 matching over 8 bases. CDR3 size: 18 residues. CDR1 is SGHAT and CDR2 is FQNNGV in the germline V gene. J lost 0 bases, V lost 4 bases, and 10 bases had no gene match. The CDR3 nucleotides read TGTGCCAGCAGCTCCTGGGGTAGCGGGGCCGCGAACACCGGGGAGCTGTTTTTT. It translates to CASSSWGSGAANTGELFF.

The chain has TRBV6-1 and TRBJ2-3; D call uncertain. Germline-derived CDR1 and CDR2 are MNHNS and SASEGT. This CDR3 is 13 amino acids long. V gave up 3 bases and J gave up 0 bases, with 4 bases separating them. CDR3 DNA sequence: TGTGCCAGCAGTGACTATAGCACAGATACGCAGTATTTT. It encodes CASSDYSTDTQYF.

The J gene is TRBJ1-1, the V gene TRBV6-5; tentative D call: TRBD1 (6 bases). With 4 bases removed from V and 0 bases from J, the gap between germline ends came to 12 bases. Germline CDR1 and CDR2: MNHEY and SVGAGI. This CDR3 has 15 amino acids. CDR3 in amino acids: CASSSRTAMNTEAFF. In DNA, the CDR3 is TGTGCCAGCAGTTCCCGGACAGCAATGAACACTGAAGCTTTCTTT.

The chain couples TRBV2 to TRBJ2-7; TRBD2 matches 10 bases. V trimming: 6 bases; J trimming: 3 bases; junction bases outside the gene matches: 5. Germline V gene data show CDR1 as SNHLY and CDR2 as FYNNEI. The CDR3 runs to 14 residues. The CDR3 loop reads CASSPRTSGYEQYF. CDR3 coding DNA: TGTGCCAGCAGCCCTCGGACTAGCGGCTACGAGCAGTACTTC.

The chain employs TRBV7-3 and TRBJ1-6, with a weak D call TRBD1 (6 bases). CDR1 and CDR2 from the germline V gene are SGHTA and FQGTGA. V gave up 5 bases and J gave up 8 bases, with 10 bases separating them. The CDR3 contains 13 residues. The CDR3 nucleotides are TGTGCCAGCAGCCGGGACACCGATTCACCCCTCCACTTT. This translates into CASSRDTDSPLHF. Looking up the rest from reference TRBV7-3 and TRBJ1-6 gives the full variable domain: GAGVSQTPSNKVTEKGKYVELRCDPISGHTALYWYRQSLGQGPEFLIYFQGTGAADDSGLPNDRFFAVRPEGSVSTLKIQRTERGDSAVYLCASSRDTDSPLHFGNGTRLTVT.

This clone is a singleton in its sample. The rearrangement links TRBV6-1 to TRBJ1-5; possible D gene TRBD1, 5 bases. This CDR3 region has 14 residues. Germline assignment: CDR1 MNHNS and CDR2 SASEGT. Trimming took off 6 bases at V and 4 bases at J, with 13 bases between the two ends. The CDR3 DNA reads as TGTGCCAGCAGGGGAACAGGCGAAAATCAGCCCCAGCATTTT. Translated: CASRGTGENQPQHF.

The rearrangement links TRBV4-1 to TRBJ2-1, with 13 bases lining up with TRBD2. Unmatched junction bases numbered 1, after V lost 2 bases and J lost 3 bases. The CDR3 runs 16 residues. The V gene's germline CDR1 is MGHRA and CDR2 YSYEKL. The CDR3 DNA follows: TGCGCCAGCAGCCAAAGACTAGCGGGAGGCTACAATGAGCAGTTCTTC. It yields the protein CASSQRLAGGYNEQFF.

The chain employs TRBV5-1 and TRBJ1-1; 7 positions match TRBD1. The CDR3 spans 15 residues. V lost 4 bases, J lost 0 bases, and 6 bases stayed unmatched. Germline CDR1 SGHRS, CDR2 YFSETQ. The CDR3 sequence is CASSGRDSLNTEAFF. DNA of the CDR3: TGCGCCAGCAGCGGTCGGGACAGCCTGAACACTGAAGCTTTCTTT.

The V call is TRBV4-2, the J call TRBJ1-1; no clear D gene. Per the germline V gene, CDR1 is LGHNA and CDR2 is YNFKEQ. This CDR3 has 14 residues. V was clipped by 0 bases and J by 5 bases, with 10 bases between them. This chain's CDR3 is CASSQDREGTEAFF. Here the CDR3 DNA reads TGTGCCAGCAGCCAAGATCGGGAAGGGACTGAAGCTTTCTTT.

V is TRBV7-8 and J is TRBJ2-3, with TRBD2 as a possible D gene (5 bases). The CDR3 is 17 residues long. Trimming pared 5 bases from V and 0 bases from J, leaving 18 bases between. CDR1 and CDR2 (germline): SGHVS, FQNEAQ. CDR3 nucleotide sequence: TGTGCCAGCAGCCCGGTCGGGGTCTCGCTGAGCACAGATACGCAGTATTTT. Translating gives CASSPVGVSLSTDTQYF. Filled out from reference TRBV7-8 and TRBJ2-3, the complete variable domain reads GAGVSQSPRYKVAKRGQDVALRCDPISGHVSLFWYQQALGQGPEFLTYFQNEAQLDKSGLPSDRFFAERPEGSVSTLKIQRTQQEDSAVYLCASSPVGVSLSTDTQYFGPGTRLTVL.

The V gene is TRBV28, the J gene TRBJ2-5; 7 bases line up with TRBD2. CDR3 length: 13 residues. Germline CDR1 and CDR2: MDHEN and SYDVKM. Germline trimming cut 2 bases from V and 5 bases from J; bases unmatched to any gene: 2. The CDR3 bases are TGTGCCAGCAGTTTAGGCGGGAGTGAGACCCAGTACTTC. It codes for CASSLGGSETQYF.

The chain is built from TRBV7-9 and TRBJ1-2; no clear D. This CDR3 spans 13 amino acids. In germline, CDR1 is SEHNR, CDR2 FQNEAQ (reference sequence). Trimming took off 1 base at V and 3 bases at J, with 6 bases between the two ends. The CDR3, as DNA: TGTGCCAGCAGCTTAGAACTTGACTATGGCTACACCTTC. Translation gives CASSLELDYGYTF.

The V call is TRBV4-2, the J call TRBJ1-2, with D unclear. Germline values: CDR1 LGHNA, CDR2 YNFKEQ. Trimming pared 0 bases from V and 4 bases from J, leaving 15 bases between. CDR3 length equals 16 residues. CDR3 bases: TGTGCCAGCAGCCAAGATCAGGCCAGGCAGCCCTATGGCTACACCTTC. It is translated as CASSQDQARQPYGYTF.

V and J are TRBV12-5 and TRBJ2-7; 11 nucleotides line up with TRBD1. The CDR3 has 14 amino acids. The junction had 7 bases not matched to a gene; V was cut back by 6 bases and J by 6 bases. In germline, CDR1 is LGHNT, CDR2 FRNRAP. This CDR3 reads CASGRTGGQSEQYF. The CDR3 nucleotides read TGTGCTAGTGGCCGGACAGGGGGCCAAAGCGAGCAGTACTTC.